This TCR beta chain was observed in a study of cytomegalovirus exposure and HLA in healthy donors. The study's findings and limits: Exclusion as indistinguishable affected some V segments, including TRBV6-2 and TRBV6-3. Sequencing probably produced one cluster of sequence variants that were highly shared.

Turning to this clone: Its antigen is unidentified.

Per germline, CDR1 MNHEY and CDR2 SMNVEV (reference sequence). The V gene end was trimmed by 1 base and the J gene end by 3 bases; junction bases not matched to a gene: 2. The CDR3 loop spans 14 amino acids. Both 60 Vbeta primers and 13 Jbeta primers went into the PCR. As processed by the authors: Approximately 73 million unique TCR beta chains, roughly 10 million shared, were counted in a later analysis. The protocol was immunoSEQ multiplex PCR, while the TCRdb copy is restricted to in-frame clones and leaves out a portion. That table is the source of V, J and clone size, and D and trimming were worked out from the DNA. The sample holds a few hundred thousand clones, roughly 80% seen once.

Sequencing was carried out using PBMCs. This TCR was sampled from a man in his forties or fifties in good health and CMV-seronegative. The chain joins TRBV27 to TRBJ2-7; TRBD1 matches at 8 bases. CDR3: CASSLWDRHYEQYF. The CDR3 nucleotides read TGTGCCAGCAGTTTATGGGACAGGCACTACGAGCAGTACTTC.